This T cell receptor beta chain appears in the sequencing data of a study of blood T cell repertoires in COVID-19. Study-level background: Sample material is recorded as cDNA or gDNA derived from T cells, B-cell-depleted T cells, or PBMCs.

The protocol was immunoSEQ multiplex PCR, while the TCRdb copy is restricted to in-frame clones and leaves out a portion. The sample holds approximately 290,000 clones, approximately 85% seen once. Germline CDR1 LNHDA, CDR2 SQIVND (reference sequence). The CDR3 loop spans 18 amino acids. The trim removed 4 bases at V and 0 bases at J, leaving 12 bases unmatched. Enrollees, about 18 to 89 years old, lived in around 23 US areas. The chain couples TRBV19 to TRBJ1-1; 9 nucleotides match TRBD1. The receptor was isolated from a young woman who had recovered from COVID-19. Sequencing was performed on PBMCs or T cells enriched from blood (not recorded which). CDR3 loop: CASSKDRGTLRMNTEAFF. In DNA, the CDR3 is TGTGCCAGTAGTAAGGACAGGGGCACCTTGAGAATGAACACTGAAGCTTTCTTT.